This entry lists 5 T cell receptor beta chains sequenced from one sample in a study of T-cell memory formation after mild COVID-19. In TCRdb, the 5' RACE reads were re-called with MiXCR into one record per CDR3 protein. The table includes around 250,000 distinct CDR3 sequences, approximately 16% detected once. The specimen sequenced was PBMCs or a T cell subset sorted from them (not recorded which). These receptor sequences come from a man aged 18-30 years who had mild COVID-19 (a few samples of this study predate the infection). Cell type and time point are not known.

This clonotype has a handful of counts. The chain links TRBV7-2 to TRBJ2-3; 8 nucleotides align to TRBD2. The V gene's germline CDR1 is SGHTA and CDR2 FQGNSA. CDR3 length: 16 residues. The V gene end was trimmed by 5 bases and the J gene end by 5 bases; junction bases not matched to a gene: 12. CDR3 sequence: CASSNRAGGQVDTQYF. CDR3 bases: TGTGCCAGCAGCAACAGGGCGGGGGGCCAGGTAGATACGCAGTATTTT.

Written as DNA, the CDR3 is TGTGCCAGCTCCTTACAGGGCTCGGCAGATACGCAGTATTTT. This translates into CASSLQGSADTQYF. This rearrangement joins TRBV18 to TRBJ2-3; TRBD1 is a possible D gene (6 bases). Germline values: CDR1 KGHSH, CDR2 LQKENI. Trimming removed 6 bases from V and 4 bases from J, with 14 bases in between. This CDR3 is 14 amino acids long.

This chain joins TRBV29-1 and TRBJ2-1; weak D call: TRBD1 (6 bases). The V gene's germline CDR1 is SQVTM and CDR2 ANQGSEA. Trimming stripped 7 bases from V and 7 bases from J, with 17 bases between. The CDR3 loop spans 13 amino acids. This CDR3 is CSAGTYRANEQFF. Here the CDR3 DNA reads TGCAGCGCGGGGACCTACAGGGCTAATGAGCAGTTCTTC.

This clonotype showed up just a few times. V and J are TRBV7-9 and TRBJ2-5; TRBD2 aligns across 9 bases. V dropped 4 bases and J dropped 6; count of bases not matched to a gene: 9. Germline V gene sequence: CDR1 SEHNR, CDR2 FQNEAQ (reference sequence). The CDR3 length is 15 residues. CDR3 in amino acids: CASSSSGGHLQTQYF. CDR3 DNA: TGTGCCAGCAGCTCCAGCGGGGGGCACTTGCAGACCCAGTACTTC.

This clonotype was observed a handful of times. The rearrangement uses TRBV6-5 and TRBJ2-5; tentatively, D is TRBD1 or TRBD2 (5 bases each). This CDR3 has 16 residues. Trimming shortened V by 3 bases and J by 9 bases, and 23 bases separated the two germline ends. The germline V gene encodes CDR1 MNHEY and CDR2 SVGAGI. CDR3 coding DNA: TGTGCCAGCAGTTATATGCCGGGGACCCAATCATCGGCCCAGTACTTC. Encoded protein: CASSYMPGTQSSAQYF.